A single sample gave rise to the 3 T cell receptor beta chains below, sequenced in a study of blood T cell repertoires in COVID-19. Produced via immunoSEQ multiplex PCR; TCRdb's table is partial and in-frame only. The table includes over 200,000 clones, 87% detected once. The material sequenced was peripheral blood. Receptors originate from a man aged 40-49 years with active or convalescent COVID-19.

This chain uses TRBV14 with TRBJ1-2; 8 positions agree with TRBD1. The CDR3 is 17 amino acids. The junction had 12 bases not matched to a gene; V was cut back by 4 bases and J by 2 bases. CDR1 and CDR2 (germline): SGHDN, FVKESK. The CDR3 loop is CASSPLGQVSANYGYTF. The DNA for the CDR3 is TGTGCCAGCAGCCCCTTGGGACAGGTCTCTGCAAACTATGGCTACACCTTC. Supplemented by reference TRBV14 and TRBJ1-2, the full variable domain reads EAGVTQFPSHSVIEKGQTVTLRCDPISGHDNLYWYRRVMGKEIKFLLHFVKESKQDESGMPNNRFLAERTGGTYSTLKVQPAELEDSGVYFCASSPLGQVSANYGYTFGSGTRLTVV.

The V gene is TRBV7-2, the J gene TRBJ2-7; 8 bases are a match to TRBD2. The J segment lost 2 bases and the V segment lost 4 bases, leaving 10 bases of the junction unmatched. Germline CDR1 SGHTA, CDR2 FQGNSA. This CDR3 has 16 residues. CDR3 in amino acids: CASSSHSGTKAYEQYF. Written as DNA, the CDR3 is TGTGCCAGCAGCTCCCATAGCGGGACGAAAGCCTACGAGCAGTACTTC.

The CDR3 sequence is CASSDFDRGVQPQHF. The CDR3 coding sequence is TGTGCCAGCAGTGATTTTGACAGGGGTGTTCAGCCCCAGCATTTT. The genes are TRBV6-1 and TRBJ1-5, with TRBD1 matching 8 bases. The germline CDR1 and CDR2 sequences are MNHNS and SASEGT. The CDR3 spans 15 residues. The V segment lost 3 bases and the J segment 6 bases; nucleotides outside the gene matches: 7.